The present TCR beta chain was sequenced within a study of cytomegalovirus exposure and HLA in healthy donors. Study-wide findings and caveats: A later analysis linked some 17,000 TCR beta sequences to HLA alleles at 0.05 false discovery rate.

Germline V CDR1 and CDR2: SGHRS, YFSETQ. The V end lost 5 bases, the J end lost 1 base, and 10 bases lay between the germline ends. The CDR3 runs 13 residues. The PCR employed 60 Vbeta primers together with 13 Jbeta primers. Assay used: immunoSEQ multiplex PCR; TCRdb lists only in-frame clones, some missing. The table gives 200,000 or so clones; the top ten clones make up less than 0.85% of it. In regard to this clone: The antigen remains unidentified.

The sequence came from a boy under 18 in good health and CMV-seronegative. The sequencing input was PBMCs. This sequence joins TRBV5-1 and TRBJ2-7; D is possibly TRBD1 (5 bases). CDR3 amino acids: CASRLAGSYEQYF. The CDR3 DNA sequence: TGCGCCAGCAGGCTGGCAGGGTCCTACGAGCAGTACTTC.